These 28 T cell receptor beta chains were all obtained from the same sample, sequenced in a study of T cell changes during pregnancy in multiple sclerosis. Clones were sequenced by immunoSEQ multiplex PCR, and TCRdb holds only the in-frame ones, with some missing. The sample yields tens of thousands of clones, about 92% seen once. The sequencing here drew on peripheral blood, taken in the first trimester of pregnancy. The receptors were gathered from a female donor with multiple sclerosis, enrolled in a pregnancy study.

The chain carries TRBV18 and TRBJ1-4, with a tentative D call TRBD1 (5 bases). Trimming left V 8 bases short and J 7 bases short, with 20 bases between. Germline lookup yields CDR1 KGHSH and CDR2 LQKENI. The CDR3 contains 15 residues. This CDR3 reads CASTPSDRETEKLFF. The CDR3 DNA follows: TGTGCCAGCACTCCGTCAGACAGAGAAACTGAAAAACTGTTTTTT.

This sequence joins TRBV28 and TRBJ1-4; D call uncertain. This CDR3 comprises 13 residues. The ends were cut back, 6 bases at V and 7 bases at J, with 12 bases in the middle. Germline CDR1 reads MDHEN; CDR2 reads SYDVKM. The CDR3 sequence is CASRAGWSEKLFF. The CDR3 DNA reads as TGTGCCAGCAGAGCCGGGTGGAGTGAAAAACTGTTTTTT.

This sequence joins TRBV6-1 and TRBJ2-1, with 7 bases that match TRBD2. CDR1 and CDR2 (germline): MNHNS, SASEGT. The V segment lost 8 bases and the J segment 2 bases; nucleotides outside the gene matches: 9. The CDR3 has 15 amino acids. Written as DNA, the CDR3 is TGTGCCAGCTCTAGCGGAGCCCTTCCCTACAATGAGCAGTTCTTC. The encoded protein is CASSSGALPYNEQFF.

This sequence joins TRBV4-1 and TRBJ1-3; D gene unclear. The CDR3 has 15 amino acids. V lost 0 bases to trimming and J lost 4 bases, with 10 bases between them. CDR1 and CDR2 (germline): MGHRA, YSYEKL. CDR3 nucleotides: TGCGCCAGCAGCCAAGATCTTACAGTCGGAAACACCATATATTTT. Protein product: CASSQDLTVGNTIYF.

This sequence joins TRBV27 and TRBJ2-7, with TRBD1 identical over 8 bases. J was trimmed by 5 bases and V by 4 bases; bases with no gene match: 7. The CDR3 consists of 14 residues. The germline V gene encodes CDR1 MNHEY and CDR2 SMNVEV (reference sequence). This CDR3 reads CASSSTDRVDEQYF. DNA of the CDR3: TGTGCCAGCAGTTCCACGGACAGGGTGGACGAGCAGTACTTC.

The genes are TRBV7-2 and TRBJ1-2; no clear D gene. CDR3 length equals 14 residues. The ends were cut back, 2 bases at V and 4 bases at J, with 11 bases in the middle. Germline lookup yields CDR1 SGHTA and CDR2 FQGNSA. CDR3 sequence (DNA): TGTGCCAGCAGCTTATCAAGCGGGCCCTATGGCTACACCTTC. Its translation: CASSLSSGPYGYTF.

This clone appeared a single time. The chain couples TRBV10-1 to TRBJ1-1; a possible D gene is TRBD1 (5 bases). Germline CDR1 WNHNN, CDR2 SYGVQD (reference sequence). With 6 bases removed from V and 7 bases from J, the gap between germline ends came to 12 bases. This CDR3 has 12 residues. The CDR3 here is CASSDPTGEAFF. CDR3 DNA: TGCGCCAGCAGCGACCCCACAGGTGAAGCTTTCTTT.

This chain links TRBV5-3 with TRBJ1-5; D remains unclear. TRBV5-3 is designated an ORF whose function remains uncertain. V was trimmed by 3 bases and J by 2 bases, leaving 12 bases between them. CDR3 length equals 15 residues. DNA of the CDR3: TGTGCCAGAAGCTACGGGAGGTCGCGCAATCAGCCCCAGCATTTT. Encoded protein: CARSYGRSRNQPQHF.

The CDR3 spells CASSIAGGTEAFF. CDR3 nucleotide sequence: TGTGCCAGCAGCATCGCAGGGGGCACTGAAGCTTTCTTT. The V and J genes are TRBV5-4 and TRBJ1-1; the match to TRBD1 covers 7 bases. Germline V gene lookup returns CDR1 SGHNT and CDR2 YYREEE (reference sequence). This CDR3 contains 13 residues. V trimming: 4 bases; J trimming: 4 bases; junction bases outside the gene matches: 4.

The genes are TRBV4-1 and TRBJ2-7; D remains unclear. The V gene lost 0 bases and the J gene lost 3 bases, with 9 bases spanning the gap. Germline CDR1 is MGHRA and CDR2 is YSYEKL. The CDR3 is 14 residues long. CDR3 sequence reads: CASSQDRLGYEQYF. The CDR3 DNA reads as TGCGCCAGCAGCCAAGATAGGCTAGGCTACGAGCAGTACTTC.

This clone was seen a single time. The gene calls are TRBV28 and TRBJ2-7; 10 nucleotides agree with TRBD2. Germline CDR1 reads MDHEN; CDR2 reads SYDVKM. This CDR3 region has 16 residues. Germline trimming cut 0 bases from V and 5 bases from J; bases unmatched to any gene: 7. The CDR3 loop is CASSLWMTSGLDEQYF. In nucleotides, the CDR3 is TGTGCCAGCAGTTTATGGATGACTAGCGGGCTCGACGAGCAGTACTTC.

The chain has TRBV15 and TRBJ1-4, with D maybe TRBD1 (5 bases). Germline CDR1 is LNHNV and CDR2 is YYDKDF (reference sequence). The CDR3 sequence is 19 residues long. V gave up 0 bases and J gave up 0 bases, with 17 bases separating them. CDR3 protein: CATSREAEFRVATNEKLFF. As DNA, the CDR3 is TGTGCCACCAGCAGAGAGGCGGAATTCAGGGTTGCAACTAATGAAAAACTGTTTTTT.

J is TRBJ2-1 and V is TRBV29-1, with 14 bases identical to TRBD2. After removal of 4 bases from V and 9 bases from J, the junction contained 5 bases not matched to a gene. CDR1 SQVTM and CDR2 ANQGSEA come from the germline V gene. This CDR3 is built from 14 residues. The DNA for the CDR3 is TGCAGCGTTGCGGGACTAGCGGGAGTTAGTGAGCAGTTCTTC. This codes for CSVAGLAGVSEQFF.

This rearrangement joins TRBV5-1 to TRBJ2-3, with TRBD1 matching over 7 bases. There are 14 residues in the CDR3. The junction had 4 bases not matched to a gene; V was cut back by 0 bases and J by 6 bases. Germline CDR1 is SGHRS and CDR2 is YFSETQ. CDR3 sequence (DNA): TGCGCCAGCAGCTTGGACAGGGGACGGGATACGCAGTATTTT. This gives the protein CASSLDRGRDTQYF.

The genes are TRBV5-1 and TRBJ2-3, with D hard to call. The ends were cut back, 7 bases at V and 0 bases at J, with 12 bases in the middle. The V gene's germline CDR1 is SGHRS and CDR2 YFSETQ. This CDR3 is built from 14 residues. DNA of the CDR3: TGCGCCAGCCACCCACAGCCTAGCACAGATACGCAGTATTTT. Its protein is CASHPQPSTDTQYF.

The chain is built from TRBV15 and TRBJ2-7, with D possibly matching TRBD1 (5 bases). Germline assignment: CDR1 LNHNV and CDR2 YYDKDF (reference sequence). Deletions cut 3 bases from V and 6 bases from J, with 9 bases between. This CDR3 spans 12 amino acids. CDR3 DNA: TGTGCCACCAGCAGCCAGGGCGCCGAGCAGTACTTC. Its translation: CATSSQGAEQYF.

V is TRBV5-4 and J is TRBJ2-1, with 7 bases identical to TRBD2. The J segment lost 7 bases and the V segment lost 6 bases, leaving 7 bases of the junction unmatched. This CDR3 has 13 residues. The V gene's germline CDR1 is SGHNT and CDR2 YYREEE (reference sequence). CDR3 sequence (DNA): TGTGCCAGCATAGGGAGGGAGGGAAATGAGCAGTTCTTC. It encodes CASIGREGNEQFF.

The chain couples TRBV28 to TRBJ2-2; TRBD1 agrees at 10 bases. V was clipped by 7 bases and J by 1 base; unmatched bases: 6. Germline CDR1 reads MDHEN; CDR2 reads SYDVKM. This CDR3 spans 16 amino acids. CDR3 sequence: CASTRGTGVNTGELFF. The CDR3 DNA follows: TGTGCCAGCACCCGCGGGACAGGGGTGAACACCGGGGAGCTGTTTTTT.

This chain joins TRBV13 and TRBJ2-1; no firm D call. This CDR3 has 12 amino acids. Deletions cut 5 bases from V and 10 bases from J, with 12 bases between. The V gene's germline CDR1 is PRHDT and CDR2 FYEKMQ (reference sequence). CDR3 DNA sequence: TGTGCCAGCAGCAGCTCTTATCGCGAGCAGTTCTTC. As protein: CASSSSYREQFF.

V is TRBV6-1 and J is TRBJ2-1; a possible D gene is TRBD2 (5 bases). This CDR3 is built from 14 residues. Looked up from germline, CDR1 is MNHNS and CDR2 is SASEGT. Trimming removed 6 bases from V and 8 bases from J, with 17 bases in between. The CDR3 nucleotides are TGTGCCAGCAGGGCGGGCCCCGTGTATGATGAGCAGTTCTTC. Translated, it gives CASRAGPVYDEQFF.

The rearrangement joins TRBV7-2 to TRBJ2-7, with no clear D. CDR3 length: 11 residues. Germline lookup yields CDR1 SGHTA and CDR2 FQGNSA. The V end was cut by 3 bases, the J end by 12 bases, with 12 bases between. CDR3 sequence reads: CASSFSLQMYF. In DNA, the CDR3 is TGTGCCAGCAGCTTTAGTCTCCAAATGTACTTC.

The chain joins TRBV6-1 to TRBJ1-5; 8 bases are shared with TRBD1. CDR1 MNHNS and CDR2 SASEGT come from the germline V gene. J was trimmed by 5 bases and V by 8 bases; bases with no gene match: 11. The CDR3 covers 15 residues. This chain's CDR3 is CASRTFTGGDQPQHF. The CDR3 nucleotides read TGTGCCAGCCGAACATTTACAGGGGGAGATCAGCCCCAGCATTTT.

V is TRBV7-7 and J is TRBJ2-1; 11 nucleotides line up with TRBD2. With V trimmed by 6 bases and J by 5 bases, 6 bases remained unmatched. In germline, CDR1 is SSHAT, CDR2 FNYEAQ (reference sequence). The CDR3 is 15 amino acids. The CDR3 sequence is CASSQRLAGHNEQFF. CDR3 DNA sequence: TGTGCCAGCAGTCAAAGACTAGCGGGACACAATGAGCAGTTCTTC.

This clone was seen just once. The chain employs TRBV7-9 and TRBJ2-7, with TRBD1 matching 10 bases. The CDR3 runs to 14 residues. V lost 3 bases to trimming and J lost 7 bases; unmatched junction nucleotides: 6. In germline, CDR1 is SEHNR, CDR2 FQNEAQ (reference sequence). This CDR3 reads CASSFSLGQGEQYF. CDR3 DNA sequence: TGTGCCAGCAGCTTTTCCTTGGGACAGGGGGAGCAGTACTTC.

The genes are TRBV27 and TRBJ1-2; TRBD1 aligns across 7 bases. V shed 5 bases, J shed 1 base, and the junction held 7 bases outside the gene matches. The CDR3 spans 15 residues. The germline V gene encodes CDR1 MNHEY and CDR2 SMNVEV (reference sequence). The CDR3 DNA is TGTGCCAGCAGTCGGACAGGAGCCCTTAACTATGGCTACACCTTC. Protein product: CASSRTGALNYGYTF.

This clone has just one count. This rearrangement joins TRBV18 to TRBJ2-5; TRBD1 agrees at 8 bases. The CDR3 is 15 amino acids. The ends lost 4 bases at V and 4 bases at J; junction bases unmatched: 8. Germline V CDR1 and CDR2: KGHSH, LQKENI. The CDR3, as DNA: TGTGCCAGCTCACAAGGACAGGGCGGGACAGAGACCCAGTACTTC. Protein product: CASSQGQGGTETQYF.

The V gene is TRBV5-1, the J gene TRBJ1-3, with D unclear. V lost 0 bases and J lost 0, with 10 bases in between. The germline V gene encodes CDR1 SGHRS and CDR2 YFSETQ. The CDR3 spans 16 residues. The CDR3 bases are TGCGCCAGCAGCTTGGAGAGGGCGGTCTCTGGAAACACCATATATTTT. This codes for CASSLERAVSGNTIYF.

The chain has TRBV9 and TRBJ2-1; TRBD2 aligns across 8 bases. The CDR3 is 15 residues long. CDR1 is SGDLS, CDR2 YYNGEE, per germline. V lost 2 bases to trimming and J lost 5 bases; unmatched junction nucleotides: 6. The CDR3 region is CASSVSSGRNNEQFF. Written as DNA, the CDR3 is TGTGCCAGCAGCGTTTCGAGCGGGAGAAACAATGAGCAGTTCTTC.